This paragraph covers one T cell receptor (beta chain) sequence. The antigen is unknown. The data are from a study of T cells in Graves' hyperthyroidism and ophthalmopathy. The TCR beta CDR3 regions underwent amplification using RNA transcripts as the source. TCR CDR3 regions were first amplified by RT-PCR with HTBI primers. A single record per CDR3 protein comes from TCRdb applying MiXCR to the multiplex PCR reads. Among fewer than 350,000 distinct CDR3 sequences listed, around 13% were seen once. General study findings and limits: Ophthalmopathy, as predicted by the model, came a median approximately 5.9 months after the prediction.

The specimen was blood. The sequence was collected from a woman aged 40 to 55 with Graves' hyperthyroidism.

The CDR3 loop reads CSARDWQGTGYTF. The CDR3, as DNA: TGCAGTGCTAGAGATTGGCAGGGGACTGGCTACACCTTC. The chain recombines TRBV20-1 with TRBJ1-2; a weak D match, TRBD1 (6 bases). The CDR3 is made up of 13 amino acids. Germline CDR1 and CDR2: DFQATT and SNEGSKA (reference sequence). The V and J ends lost 0 bases and 7 bases respectively, with 12 bases between them.